Each of the 22 T cell receptor beta chains below was sequenced from the same sample in a study of cytomegalovirus exposure and HLA in healthy donors. A multiplex PCR was run with 60 Vbeta primers and 13 Jbeta primers. The protocol was immunoSEQ multiplex PCR, while the TCRdb copy is restricted to in-frame clones and leaves out a portion. This repertoire shows approximately 180,000 clones, almost 85% found once; its top ten account for 4.8%. The sequencing input was PBMCs. The receptor source for this set is a girl aged 10 to 17 in good health and CMV-seropositive.

As for this clone: Other DNA sequences in the same sample also yield this CDR3. The V and J genes are TRBV7-3 and TRBJ1-2, with D tentatively TRBD1 (6 bases). This CDR3 contains 16 residues. Germline CDR1 and CDR2: SGHTA and FQGTGA. The V gene lost 5 bases and the J gene lost 4 bases, with 20 bases spanning the gap. The CDR3 DNA follows: TGTGCCAGCAGCCCATCCCGTGGAACAGGGCCCTATGGCTACACCTTC. Its translation: CASSPSRGTGPYGYTF.

The chain carries TRBV5-1 and TRBJ1-1, with D perhaps matching TRBD1 (5 bases). This CDR3 region has 14 residues. From germline, CDR1 is SGHRS and CDR2 YFSETQ. The V gene lost 2 bases and the J gene lost 1 base, with 9 bases spanning the gap. The CDR3 loop reads CASSLRQSNTEAFF. The CDR3 nucleotides read TGCGCCAGCAGCTTAAGACAGTCGAACACTGAAGCTTTCTTT.

Notes on this clone: Other DNA sequences in this specimen translate into the identical CDR3. The V call is TRBV18, the J call TRBJ1-2; a possible D gene is TRBD1 (5 bases). V lost 3 bases and J 7 bases, leaving 12 bases between the germline ends. Germline CDR1 KGHSH, CDR2 LQKENI. This CDR3 has 13 amino acids. The DNA for the CDR3 is TGTGCCAGCTCACCCAACGGACAACTTGGCTACACCTTC. Translation gives CASSPNGQLGYTF.

This chain connects TRBV5-1 to TRBJ1-2; 9 bases fit TRBD1. V gave up 4 bases and J gave up 4 bases; unmatched junction bases: 8. The germline V gene has CDR1 SGHRS and CDR2 YFSETQ. This CDR3 has 15 residues. CDR3 sequence: CASSPGTGIGYGYTF. The CDR3 nucleotides are TGCGCCAGCAGCCCCGGGACAGGGATCGGCTATGGCTACACCTTC.

This chain uses TRBV10-3 with TRBJ1-1; no reliable D call. V lost 8 bases, J lost 7 bases, and 14 bases lay in between. This CDR3 region has 12 residues. Germline CDR1 reads ENHRY; CDR2 reads SYGVKD. CDR3 bases: TGTGCCATCGCGGCCATAAAGAATGAAGCTTTCTTT. It encodes CAIAAIKNEAFF.

The chain combines TRBV5-5 with TRBJ1-1; no clear D gene. CDR3 length: 12 residues. V was shortened by 2 bases and J by 1 base, with 3 bases between the two germline ends. Germline CDR1 reads SGHKS; CDR2 reads YYEKEE (reference sequence). This CDR3 is CASSFQNTEAFF. The CDR3 coding sequence is TGTGCCAGCAGCTTCCAGAACACTGAAGCTTTCTTT.

The chain joins TRBV13 to TRBJ2-5; a weak D match, TRBD1 (6 bases). Per germline, CDR1 PRHDT and CDR2 FYEKMQ (reference sequence). V was clipped by 0 bases and J by 1 base, with 6 bases between them. The CDR3 has 14 residues. CDR3 region: CASSLGGGQETQYF. CDR3 sequence (DNA): TGTGCCAGCAGCTTAGGAGGGGGCCAAGAGACCCAGTACTTC.

The V call is TRBV27, the J call TRBJ2-7, with a tentative D call TRBD2 (6 bases). Germline CDR1 and CDR2: MNHEY and SMNVEV (reference sequence). With 2 bases removed from V and 0 bases from J, the gap between germline ends came to 11 bases. CDR3 length: 15 residues. As DNA, the CDR3 is TGTGCCAGCAGTTTAGAAGAGGGACTCTCCTACGAGCAGTACTTC. Its translation: CASSLEEGLSYEQYF.

The rearrangement uses TRBV7-2 and TRBJ2-1, with TRBD2 matching 8 bases. CDR1 is SGHTA, CDR2 FQGNSA, per germline. The junction had 4 bases not matched to a gene; V was cut back by 5 bases and J by 4 bases. The CDR3 is 14 residues long. The DNA of the CDR3 is TGTGCCAGCAGCGTTAGCGGGGAATACAATGAGCAGTTCTTC. It is translated as CASSVSGEYNEQFF.

The V call is TRBV11-2, the J call TRBJ2-4, with a tentative D call TRBD1 (6 bases). CDR3 length: 16 residues. The germline V gene encodes CDR1 SGHAT and CDR2 FQNNGV. The V and J ends lost 1 base and 6 bases respectively, with 16 bases between them. CDR3 bases: TGTGCCAGCAGCTTAGCCACCGGACAGTACCCAAACATTCAGTACTTC. Translation gives CASSLATGQYPNIQYF.

The chain is built from TRBV6-1 and TRBJ2-7; tentative D call: TRBD1 (6 bases). Germline-derived CDR1 and CDR2 are MNHNS and SASEGT. This CDR3 region has 17 residues. The germline V and J ends were trimmed by 1 base and 2 bases, with 18 bases remaining between them. The CDR3 region is CASSEDGDYRAAYEQYF. The CDR3 DNA is TGTGCCAGCAGTGAAGATGGGGATTACAGGGCCGCCTACGAGCAGTACTTC.

The chain has TRBV9 and TRBJ1-2; 8 bases are a match to TRBD1. Losses at the gene ends were 2 bases for V and 8 bases for J; bases not matched to a gene: 8. CDR1 and CDR2 from the germline V gene are SGDLS and YYNGEE. This CDR3 has 14 residues. The CDR3 nucleotides read TGTGCCAGCAGCGTGTGGCAGGGGGCGGGGGGCTACACCTTC. Protein sequence: CASSVWQGAGGYTF.

This chain uses TRBV19 with TRBJ2-3; the D gene is possibly TRBD2 (5 bases). V dropped 9 bases and J dropped 2 bases, with 12 bases sitting between them. The CDR3 sequence is 13 residues long. Germline loops: CDR1 LNHDA, CDR2 SQIVND (reference sequence). The CDR3 sequence: CASTERDTDTQYF. The CDR3, as DNA: TGTGCCAGCACCGAGAGGGACACAGATACGCAGTATTTT.

This sequence joins TRBV6-5 and TRBJ1-2; 9 nucleotides match TRBD1. J was trimmed by 8 bases and V by 3 bases; bases with no gene match: 13. The CDR3 spans 16 residues. Germline V gene data show CDR1 as MNHEY and CDR2 as SVGAGI. The CDR3 bases are TGTGCCAGCAGTTATACGACAGGGGGGGCGATTGGAGGCTACACCTTC. Translating it yields CASSYTTGGAIGGYTF.

V is TRBV6-5 and J is TRBJ1-1, with a tentative D call TRBD1 (5 bases). The germline V gene encodes CDR1 MNHEY and CDR2 SVGAGI. Trimming took 7 bases from V and 0 from J, leaving 12 bases between them. This CDR3 has 14 residues. CDR3 bases: TGTGCCAGCACCCGGGACTTAATGAACACTGAAGCTTTCTTT. Its translation is CASTRDLMNTEAFF.

This clone has just a few counts. The rearrangement uses TRBV7-3 and TRBJ2-2; TRBD2 might be the D (6 bases). The CDR3 has 15 residues. V dropped 4 bases and J dropped 3 bases, with 12 bases sitting between them. Germline V lookup: CDR1 SGHTA, CDR2 FQGTGA. CDR3 sequence: CASSSVLADTGELFF. CDR3 DNA sequence: TGTGCCAGCAGCTCAGTTTTAGCGGACACCGGGGAGCTGTTTTTT.

The V gene is TRBV5-1, the J gene TRBJ1-2; 11 bases match TRBD1. With 3 bases clipped from V and 2 bases from J, the junction kept 3 bases outside the gene matches. Germline CDR1 and CDR2: SGHRS and YFSETQ. The CDR3 loop spans 15 amino acids. The DNA for the CDR3 is TGCGCCAGCAGCTGGACAGGGGGCGCAAACTATGGCTACACCTTC. It is translated as CASSWTGGANYGYTF.

The chain combines TRBV6-5 with TRBJ1-2; possibly TRBD1 for D (5 bases). CDR1 is MNHEY, CDR2 SVGAGI, per germline. This CDR3 has 14 amino acids. Deletions cut 0 bases from V and 4 bases from J, with 9 bases between. As DNA, the CDR3 is TGTGCCAGCAGTTACTCGGCAGGGATCTATGGCTACACCTTC. It translates to CASSYSAGIYGYTF.

V and J are TRBV27 and TRBJ1-1, with D perhaps TRBD1 (5 bases). Germline V gives CDR1 MNHEY, CDR2 SMNVEV (reference sequence). This CDR3 comprises 12 residues. Trimming cost V 7 bases and J 7 bases, with 13 bases left between them. The CDR3 DNA reads TGTGCCAGCATATCAGCAGGGCTTGAAGCTTTCTTT. Amino acid sequence: CASISAGLEAFF.

This sequence joins TRBV6-5 and TRBJ1-1; 7 nucleotides align to TRBD1. Unmatched junction bases numbered 2, after V lost 7 bases and J lost 0 bases. Germline V lookup: CDR1 MNHEY, CDR2 SVGAGI. The CDR3 runs to 13 residues. Written as DNA, the CDR3 is TGTGCCAGCAAAGGGACAGTGAACACTGAAGCTTTCTTT. Translated, it gives CASKGTVNTEAFF.

The chain carries TRBV6-1 and TRBJ2-1; 9 nucleotides match TRBD1. This CDR3 region has 16 residues. V lost 0 bases, J lost 6 bases, and 6 bases stayed unmatched. Germline CDR1 MNHNS, CDR2 SASEGT. CDR3 sequence: CASSEAPTGGVNEQFF. CDR3 DNA: TGTGCCAGCAGTGAAGCGCCGACAGGGGGGGTCAATGAGCAGTTCTTC.

This chain uses TRBV29-1 with TRBJ2-3; 16 bases agree with TRBD2. V was clipped by 6 bases and J by 6 bases; unmatched bases: 6. CDR3 size: 15 residues. CDR1 SQVTM and CDR2 ANQGSEA come from the germline V gene. The DNA for the CDR3 is TGCAGCGTGCCGGGACTAGCGGGGGGGCCCGATACGCAGTATTTT. It translates to CSVPGLAGGPDTQYF.